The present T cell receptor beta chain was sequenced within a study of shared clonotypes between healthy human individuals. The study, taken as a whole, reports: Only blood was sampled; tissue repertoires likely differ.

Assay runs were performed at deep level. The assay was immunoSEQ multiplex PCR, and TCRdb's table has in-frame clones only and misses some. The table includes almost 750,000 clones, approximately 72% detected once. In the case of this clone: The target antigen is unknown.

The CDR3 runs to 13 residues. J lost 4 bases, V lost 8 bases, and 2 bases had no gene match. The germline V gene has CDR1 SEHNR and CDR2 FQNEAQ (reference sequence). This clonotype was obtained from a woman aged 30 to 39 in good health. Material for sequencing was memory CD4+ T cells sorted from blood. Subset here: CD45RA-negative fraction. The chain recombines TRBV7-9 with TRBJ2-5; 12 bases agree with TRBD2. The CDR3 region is CASSTSGRETQYF. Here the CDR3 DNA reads TGTGCCAGCTCGACTAGCGGGAGAGAGACCCAGTACTTC. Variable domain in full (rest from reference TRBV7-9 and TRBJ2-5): DTGVSQNPRHKITKRGQNVTFRCDPISEHNRLYWYRQTLGQGPEFLTYFQNEAQLEKSRLLSDRFSAERPKGSFSTLEIQRTEQGDSAMYLCASSTSGRETQYFGPGTRLLVL.